This T cell receptor beta chain was sequenced in a study of T-cell memory formation after mild COVID-19 (dated by TCRdb to the early 2020s). Looking at the study overall: Most TCR sequence clusters were specific to one of the two donors. In a couple of donors, T-cell clones that expanded and contracted after mild COVID-19 were followed by sequencing TCRalpha and TCRbeta repertoires longitudinally. The cohort was made up of two young adult volunteers, one female and one male, who were previously healthy. The research as a whole found: Some responding clones were detected in pre-infection memory, suggesting pre-existing cross-reactive memory T cells joined the SARS-CoV-2 response. Contracting CD4+ clones appeared mostly in the CM and EM memory subsets, whereas CD8+ clones were enriched in EMRA. SARS-CoV-2 specificity of the second-wave clones peaking on day 37 was not confirmed. The study included only a couple of mild cases, and larger cohorts that include severe cases with pre-infection samples were judged to be necessary. Balanced CD4/CD8 phenotypes were observed for clones contracting from day 15 to 85, whereas a bias towards CD4+ was observed for a second wave of clones expanding from day 15 to 37.

Ficoll-Paque density gradient centrifugation was the method used to isolate PBMCs. The germline V gene (reference sequence) supplies CDR1 SEHNR and CDR2 FQNEAQ. Trimming takes 4 bases from V and 6 bases from J, and the germline ends sit 13 bases apart. The CDR3 contains 13 residues, cysteine and phenylalanine counted. Only the CDR3 portion is preserved as DNA: 39 bases, with reading frame beginning at the first base. Sequencing used an Illumina NovaSeq 6000. cDNA libraries for TCRalpha and TCRbeta were prepared by 5'RACE using constant-segment primers, with sample barcodes and unique molecular identifiers added. RNA was extracted from every sample with Trizol reagent. Library amplification was performed in two PCR steps, and a second sample barcode and Illumina TruSeq adapters were introduced in the second step. Libraries were sequenced on an Illumina NovaSeq with 2 x 150 bp paired-end reads. Concerning the study's data processing: The reads were demultiplexed and collapsed into UMI-guided consensus sequences using migec v1.2.7. Using mixcr v2.1.11, the UMI consensuses were aligned to TRA and TRB V and J templates and assembled into clonotypes. Expanded or contracted clonotypes were those called significant by both edgeR and NoisET, with noise models trained on biological replicates. For edgeR calls, a false discovery rate-adjusted p below 0.01 and a log2 fold-change threshold of 1 were applied. PCA with hierarchical clustering of max-normalized trajectories of the 1000 most abundant clonotypes was used as exploratory dynamics analysis. Separately sequenced CD4+ and CD8+ repertoires were used to assign the CD4 or CD8 phenotype of responding clones. The public reads were run again by TCRdb, first through fastp at Q25 and then through MiXCR, and only productive beta chains were kept. For every CDR3 protein sequence, its rows merge into one entry that carries the most common genes and DNA. None of the V and J calls come from the authors' own analysis; TCRdb made them. The sample table records approximately 580,000 distinct CDR3 sequences; about a fifth of these occur just once. Of the sample, approximately 12% is held by the ten largest clones.

This clonotype was counted many times. It has no known antigen specificity. One base away there is no much larger clone; base qualities are not given. Sample: PBMCs or a T cell subset sorted from them (not recorded which). This sequence was found in an adult woman who had mild COVID-19 (a few samples of this study predate the infection). The sample titles of this study are shuffled in the database, so cell type and time point are left out; the donor was told from shared clones. The V and J segments used are TRBV7-9 and TRBJ2-7; TRBD1 is possibly the D segment (6 matching bases). The CDR3 has the sequence CASSSPRTVEQYF. The nucleotide sequence is TGTGCCAGCAGCTCCCCCAGGACAGTCGAGCAGTACTTC.